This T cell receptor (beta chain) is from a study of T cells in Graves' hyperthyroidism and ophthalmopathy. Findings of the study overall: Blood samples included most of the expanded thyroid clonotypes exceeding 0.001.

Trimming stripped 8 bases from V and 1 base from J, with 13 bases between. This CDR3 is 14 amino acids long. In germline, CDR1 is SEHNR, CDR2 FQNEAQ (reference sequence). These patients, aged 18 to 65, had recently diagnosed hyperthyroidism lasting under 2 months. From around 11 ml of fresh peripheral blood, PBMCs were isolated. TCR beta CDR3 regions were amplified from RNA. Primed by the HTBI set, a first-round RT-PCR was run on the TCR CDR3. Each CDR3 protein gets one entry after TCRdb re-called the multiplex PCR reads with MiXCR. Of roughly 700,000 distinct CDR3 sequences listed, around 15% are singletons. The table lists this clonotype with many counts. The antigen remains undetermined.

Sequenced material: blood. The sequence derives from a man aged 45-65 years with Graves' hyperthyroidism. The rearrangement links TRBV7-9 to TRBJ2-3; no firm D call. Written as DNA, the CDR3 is TGTGCCAGCCAACTTTCTTACGGCACAGATACGCAGTATTTT. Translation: CASQLSYGTDTQYF.